These 14 T cell receptor beta chains were sequenced from one sample in a study of blood T cell repertoires in COVID-19. TCRdb keeps only in-frame clones here, not all; method: immunoSEQ multiplex PCR. The sample has hundreds of thousands of clones; approximately 89% are singletons. The sequencing sample was made of peripheral blood. These receptors were collected from a woman aged 55-70 years with COVID-19, enrolled during active disease.

This clone was picked up a small number of times. The chain joins TRBV7-6 to TRBJ2-7, with 7 bases that match TRBD2. Germline V gene lookup returns CDR1 SGHVS and CDR2 FNYEAQ. The J segment lost 3 bases and the V segment lost 5 bases, leaving 7 bases of the junction unmatched. The CDR3 sequence is 14 residues long. CDR3 nucleotides: TGTGCCAGCAGCACCGGGACTAATCACTACGAGCAGTACTTC. Translated: CASSTGTNHYEQYF.

The J gene is TRBJ2-7, the V gene TRBV4-1, with a possible D match to TRBD2 (6 bases). The V gene lost 2 bases and the J gene lost 6 bases, with 17 bases spanning the gap. CDR1 and CDR2 from the germline V gene are MGHRA and YSYEKL. The CDR3 extends over 15 amino acids. Here the CDR3 DNA reads TGCGCCAGCAGCCAACTTTCGGGGGATCGAGCCGAGCAGTACTTC. Translated: CASSQLSGDRAEQYF.

This rearrangement joins TRBV27 to TRBJ2-1; D is ambiguous. This CDR3 region has 14 residues. Germline V gene lookup returns CDR1 MNHEY and CDR2 SMNVEV (reference sequence). Deletions cut 3 bases from V and 0 bases from J, with 6 bases between. The CDR3 DNA follows: TGTGCCAGCAGTTTCGGTAGCTCCTACAATGAGCAGTTCTTC. Translated, it gives CASSFGSSYNEQFF.

This chain uses TRBV12-3 or TRBV12-4 with TRBJ1-1; TRBD1 agrees at 9 bases. This CDR3 contains 13 residues. J was trimmed by 8 bases and V by 4 bases; bases with no gene match: 5. CDR3 sequence: CASSWGQGAEAFF. The CDR3 region has the DNA TGTGCCAGCAGTTGGGGACAGGGTGCGGAAGCTTTCTTT.

V is TRBV29-1 and J is TRBJ1-2; 7 nucleotides line up with TRBD1. This CDR3 spans 15 amino acids. Germline lookup yields CDR1 SQVTM and CDR2 ANQGSEA. Germline trimming cut 1 base from V and 1 base from J; bases unmatched to any gene: 6. This CDR3 is CSVEAYRGRNYGYTF. CDR3 DNA sequence: TGCAGCGTTGAAGCCTACAGGGGTCGTAACTATGGCTACACCTTC.

V gene TRBV6-5 combines with J gene TRBJ1-1, with 9 bases matching TRBD1. V shed 4 bases and J 5 bases; nucleotides not matched to a gene: 8. CDR1 is MNHEY and CDR2 is SVGAGI in the germline V gene. The CDR3 has 15 residues. CDR3 sequence: CASSSLTGGMTEAFF. Written as DNA, the CDR3 is TGTGCCAGCAGTTCCCTGACAGGGGGAATGACTGAAGCTTTCTTT.

This clone was seen only once. V and J are TRBV18 and TRBJ1-2, with D perhaps TRBD1 (6 bases). V shed 0 bases and J shed 7 bases, with 9 bases lying between them. The CDR3 spans 13 residues. Germline CDR1 and CDR2: KGHSH and LQKENI. CDR3 residues: CASSPPEGGGYTF. The CDR3 DNA follows: TGTGCCAGCTCACCACCCGAAGGGGGTGGCTACACCTTC. The whole variable domain, remainder taken from reference TRBV18 and TRBJ1-2, is NAGVMQNPRHLVRRRGQEARLRCSPMKGHSHVYWYRQLPEEGLKFMVYLQKENIIDESGMPKERFSAEFPKEGPSILRIQQVVRGDSAAYFCASSPPEGGGYTFGSGTRLTVV.

The gene calls are TRBV12-5 and TRBJ1-1, with 7 bases lining up with TRBD1. The CDR3 is 13 amino acids. The V and J ends lost 4 bases and 8 bases, in that order; junction bases with no gene match: 7. The V gene's germline CDR1 is LGHNT and CDR2 FRNRAP. The CDR3 reads CASGSPGQVEAFF. Written as DNA, the CDR3 is TGTGCTAGTGGTTCCCCCGGACAGGTCGAAGCTTTCTTT.

J is TRBJ1-2 and V is TRBV18; D gene unclear. Germline loops: CDR1 KGHSH, CDR2 LQKENI. This CDR3 comprises 14 residues. Trimming stripped 3 bases from V and 4 bases from J, with 12 bases between. CDR3 in amino acids: CASSPPRAGYGYTF. Here the CDR3 DNA reads TGTGCCAGCTCACCTCCAAGGGCGGGCTATGGCTACACCTTC.

The CDR3 reads CASSQDSSYNEQFF. CDR3 nucleotide sequence: TGTGCCAGCAGCCAAGATTCGAGTTACAATGAGCAGTTCTTC. The genes are TRBV3-1 (or the pseudogene TRBV3-2) and TRBJ2-1; unclear D gene. CDR1 LGHDT and CDR2 YNNKEL come from the germline V gene (reference sequence). V dropped 0 bases and J dropped 4 bases, with 7 bases sitting between them. This CDR3 comprises 14 residues.

The J gene is TRBJ1-5, the V gene TRBV12-1; the table's D call, TRBD1, was not checked against the DNA. TRBV12-1 is deemed a pseudogene. The CDR3 is 16 residues long. CDR3 bases: TGTGCCAGCAGCTACGGGACACAGATTAGCAATCAGCCCCAGCATTTT. Protein sequence: CASSYGTQISNQPQHF.

The chain combines TRBV27 with TRBJ2-1; 10 positions match TRBD1. The CDR3 extends over 13 amino acids. J was trimmed by 4 bases and V by 6 bases; bases with no gene match: 0. Germline V gene sequence: CDR1 MNHEY, CDR2 SMNVEV (reference sequence). This chain's CDR3 is CASRGQGYNEQFF. The CDR3 DNA reads TGTGCCAGCAGGGGACAGGGGTACAATGAGCAGTTCTTC.

This sequence joins TRBV18 and TRBJ1-4, with 7 nucleotides matching TRBD1. This CDR3 has 16 residues. Germline V gives CDR1 KGHSH, CDR2 LQKENI. The V segment lost 3 bases and the J segment 1 base; nucleotides outside the gene matches: 5. CDR3 coding DNA: TGTGCCAGCTCACCCGGGACAGTCGGAACTAATGAAAAACTGTTTTTT. Encoded protein: CASSPGTVGTNEKLFF.

The chain uses TRBV4-2 and TRBJ1-4, with D maybe TRBD1 (6 bases). This CDR3 comprises 14 residues. V lost 0 bases and J 7 bases, leaving 9 bases between the germline ends. Per the germline V gene, CDR1 is LGHNA and CDR2 is YNFKEQ. In DNA, the CDR3 is TGTGCCAGCAGCCAAGACAGGGGTAGTGAAAAACTGTTTTTT. Encoded protein: CASSQDRGSEKLFF.